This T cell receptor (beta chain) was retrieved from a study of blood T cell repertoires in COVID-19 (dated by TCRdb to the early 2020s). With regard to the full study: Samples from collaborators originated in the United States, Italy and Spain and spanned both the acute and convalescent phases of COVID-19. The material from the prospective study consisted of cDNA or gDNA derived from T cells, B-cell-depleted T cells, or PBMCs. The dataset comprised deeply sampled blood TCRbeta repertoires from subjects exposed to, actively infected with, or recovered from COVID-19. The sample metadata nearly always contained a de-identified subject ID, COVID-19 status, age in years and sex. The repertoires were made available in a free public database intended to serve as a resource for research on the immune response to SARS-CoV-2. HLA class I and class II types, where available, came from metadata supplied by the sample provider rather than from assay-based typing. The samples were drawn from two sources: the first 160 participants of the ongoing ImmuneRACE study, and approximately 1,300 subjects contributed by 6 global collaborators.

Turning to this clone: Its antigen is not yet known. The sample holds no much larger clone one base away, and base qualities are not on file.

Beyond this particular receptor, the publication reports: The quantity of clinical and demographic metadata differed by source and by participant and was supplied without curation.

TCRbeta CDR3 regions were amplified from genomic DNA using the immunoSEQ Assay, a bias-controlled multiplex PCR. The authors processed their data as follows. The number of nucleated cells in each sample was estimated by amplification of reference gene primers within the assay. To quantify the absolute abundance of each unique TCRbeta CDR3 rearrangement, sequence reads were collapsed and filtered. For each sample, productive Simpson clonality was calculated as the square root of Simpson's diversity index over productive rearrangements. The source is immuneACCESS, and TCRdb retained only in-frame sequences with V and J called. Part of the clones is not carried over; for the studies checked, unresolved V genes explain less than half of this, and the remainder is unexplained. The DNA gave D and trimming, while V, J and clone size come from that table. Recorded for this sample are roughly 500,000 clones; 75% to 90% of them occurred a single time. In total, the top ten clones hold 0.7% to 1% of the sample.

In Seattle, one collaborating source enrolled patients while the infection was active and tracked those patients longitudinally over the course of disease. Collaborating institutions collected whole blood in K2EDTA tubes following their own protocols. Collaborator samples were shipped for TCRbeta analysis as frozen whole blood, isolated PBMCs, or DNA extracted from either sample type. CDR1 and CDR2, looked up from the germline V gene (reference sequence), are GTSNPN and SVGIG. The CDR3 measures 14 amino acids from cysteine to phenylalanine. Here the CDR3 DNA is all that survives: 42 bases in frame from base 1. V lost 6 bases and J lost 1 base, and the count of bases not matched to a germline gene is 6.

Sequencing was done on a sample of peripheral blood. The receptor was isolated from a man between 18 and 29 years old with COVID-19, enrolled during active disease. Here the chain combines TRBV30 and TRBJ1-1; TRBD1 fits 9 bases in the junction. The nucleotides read TGTGCCTGCGTCTCGGGACAGGGGAACACTGAAGCTTTCTTT. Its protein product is CACVSGQGNTEAFF.